These 26 T cell receptor beta chains were all obtained from the same sample, sequenced in a study of CD8+CD57+ T cells in acquired aplastic anemia. Genomic DNA acted as the template from which TCR beta VDJ combination and CDR3 sequence profiling were carried out. TCRdb fed the reads into MiXCR, producing one record per CDR3 protein. The data show some 120,000 distinct CDR3 sequences, under 65% seen once. Only patients with CD8+CD57+ cell expansion on flow cytometry were chosen for sequencing. Sequenced: sorted CD4+, CD8+, or CD8+CD57+ T cells (not recorded which) from PBMCs. The receptors originated from a human donor with aplastic anemia.

A word on this clonotype: Germline is not matched at one junction end, which may reflect a read error. This chain uses TRBV7-7 with TRBJ2-5; D is ambiguous. In germline, CDR1 is SSHAT, CDR2 FNYEAQ (reference sequence). CDR3 length equals 13 residues. In DNA, the CDR3 is TGTGCTAGCAGCTTAAGGGTACAAGAGACCCAGTACTTC. Translation gives CASSLRVQETQYF.

The chain combines TRBV4-1 with TRBJ1-5; D might be TRBD1 (5 bases). The CDR3 length is 15 residues. V shed 1 base and J shed 7 bases, with 14 bases lying between them. CDR1 is MGHRA and CDR2 is YSYEKL in the germline V gene. CDR3 sequence reads: CASSQGWGGGQPQHF. CDR3 DNA: TGCGCCAGCAGCCAAGGTTGGGGGGGGGGACAGCCCCAGCATTTT.

This clonotype was detected a few times. This sequence joins TRBV24-1 and TRBJ2-1; perhaps D is TRBD1 or TRBD2 (5 bases each). The CDR3 contains 13 residues. CDR1 is KGHDR and CDR2 is SFDVKD in the germline V gene. The V end lost 9 bases, the J end lost 6 bases, and 14 bases lay between the germline ends. The CDR3 here is CATGDPVVNEQFF. DNA for the CDR3: TGTGCCACCGGGGACCCGGTGGTCAATGAGCAGTTCTTC.

This clonotype was seen many times. This sequence joins TRBV2 and TRBJ2-3; 14 bases are shared with TRBD2. Trimming cost V 9 bases and J 0 bases; bases outside gene matches: 2. The CDR3 runs to 15 residues. Germline assignment: CDR1 SNHLY and CDR2 FYNNEI. In DNA, the CDR3 is TGTGCCAGAGGACTAGCGGGGGGCAGCACAGATACGCAGTATTTT. Translating it yields CARGLAGGSTDTQYF.

The V call is TRBV7-8, the J call TRBJ2-3; D not certain. The CDR3 has 13 residues. With 3 bases removed from V and 3 bases from J, the gap between germline ends came to 7 bases. Germline V gives CDR1 SGHVS, CDR2 FQNEAQ. As DNA, the CDR3 is TGTGCCAGCAGCTTGGTGGATACAGATACGCAGTATTTT. Its protein is CASSLVDTDTQYF.

The chain combines TRBV14 with TRBJ2-7; D possibly matches TRBD1 or TRBD2 (5 bases each). The V and J ends lost 1 base and 3 bases respectively, with 10 bases between them. This CDR3 is built from 14 residues. Germline assignment: CDR1 SGHDN and CDR2 FVKESK. CDR3 DNA sequence: TGTGCCAGCAGCCAAGGAGGGGTACTCTACGAGCAGTACTTC. It yields the protein CASSQGGVLYEQYF.

This clonotype came up a few times. The genes are TRBV10-3 and TRBJ2-6; D uncertain. CDR1 and CDR2 from the germline V gene are ENHRY and SYGVKD. The CDR3 is made up of 14 amino acids. Deletions cut 6 bases from V and 4 bases from J, with 10 bases between. In DNA form, the CDR3 reads TGTGCCATCAGGGGTGTGTACGGGGCCAACGTCCTGACTTTC. Protein: CAIRGVYGANVLTF.

The chain employs TRBV19 and TRBJ1-3; weak D call: TRBD1 (6 bases). Trimming pared 3 bases from V and 2 bases from J, leaving 8 bases between. This CDR3 contains 14 residues. Germline assignment: CDR1 LNHDA and CDR2 SQIVND (reference sequence). Written as DNA, the CDR3 is TGTGCCAGTAGTATTGGGGGGCCTGGAAACACCATATATTTT. Protein sequence: CASSIGGPGNTIYF.

This CDR3 reads CSTTGGRDQPQHF. The CDR3 nucleotides read TGCAGCACAACAGGGGGCAGGGATCAGCCCCAGCATTTT. V usage is TRBV20-1 and J usage is TRBJ1-5, with 9 bases identical to TRBD1. Germline CDR1 DFQATT, CDR2 SNEGSKA (reference sequence). CDR3 length equals 13 residues.

The chain couples TRBV20-1 to TRBJ1-6; 7 bases align to TRBD1. CDR3 length: 14 residues. The V segment lost 4 bases and the J segment 7 bases; nucleotides outside the gene matches: 7. The germline CDR1 and CDR2 sequences are DFQATT and SNEGSKA (reference sequence). This chain's CDR3 is CSATQGVENSPLHF. The CDR3 DNA follows: TGCAGTGCTACTCAGGGGGTAGAGAATTCACCCCTCCACTTT.

A note on this clonotype: Given a much more abundant clone one base away, this may be a read error. The chain carries TRBV20-1 and TRBJ2-4; D gene ambiguous. CDR1 DFQATT and CDR2 SNEGSKA come from the germline V gene (reference sequence). The CDR3 is 15 amino acids. The CDR3 region is CSARPVSVAKNVQYF. For the CDR3, the DNA is TGCAGTGCAAGACCTGTCTCGGTTGCCAAAAACGTTCAGTACTTC.

V and J are TRBV7-3 and TRBJ2-7, with 7 nucleotides matching TRBD2. CDR1 is SGHTA and CDR2 is FQGTGA in the germline V gene. The CDR3 covers 14 residues. V trimming: 6 bases; J trimming: 3 bases; junction bases outside the gene matches: 8. The chain's CDR3 is CASRNGTIFYEQYF. The CDR3 nucleotides read TGTGCCAGCAGAAACGGGACTATATTCTACGAGCAGTACTTC.

This chain joins TRBV3-1 and TRBJ2-5, with 8 bases aligning to TRBD2. This CDR3 is 15 amino acids long. V lost 4 bases, J lost 3 bases, and 7 bases stayed unmatched. Germline CDR1 reads LGHDT; CDR2 reads YNNKEL (reference sequence). The CDR3 reads CASSLPGTREETQYF. The CDR3 bases are TGTGCCAGCAGCCTCCCCGGGACTAGAGAAGAGACCCAGTACTTC.

The chain has TRBV19 and TRBJ2-5; possibly TRBD1 for D (5 bases). Germline V gene lookup returns CDR1 LNHDA and CDR2 SQIVND (reference sequence). This CDR3 contains 14 residues. Trimming stripped 6 bases from V and 4 bases from J, with 15 bases between. The CDR3 sequence is CASRGRGSGETQYF. The CDR3 DNA reads as TGTGCCAGTAGGGGTAGGGGAAGTGGAGAGACCCAGTACTTC.

This clonotype was seen just once. CDR3 bases: TGTGCCAGCAGTTACTCAGCTAGCGGGCTCCCGACTGGGGCCAACGTCCTGACTTTC. Its translation is CASSYSASGLPTGANVLTF. The chain carries TRBV6-2 or TRBV6-3 and TRBJ2-6; 8 bases are a match to TRBD2. V was clipped by 0 bases and J by 2 bases; unmatched bases: 9. The CDR3 totals 19 residues. CDR1 and CDR2 (germline): MNHEY, SVGEGT.

This clonotype was detected ten times or more. This sequence joins TRBV4-1 and TRBJ1-2; a weak D match, TRBD1 (5 bases). The CDR3 sequence is 14 residues long. With 1 base removed from V and 7 bases from J, the gap between germline ends came to 13 bases. Germline CDR1 and CDR2: MGHRA and YSYEKL. CDR3 in amino acids: CASSQVGQKSGYTF. In nucleotides, the CDR3 is TGCGCCAGCAGCCAAGTGGGGCAGAAGAGTGGCTACACCTTC.

This clonotype was observed many times. V is TRBV2 and J is TRBJ2-5; 11 bases map to TRBD2. The V segment lost 4 bases and the J segment 1 base; nucleotides outside the gene matches: 11. Germline-derived CDR1 and CDR2 are SNHLY and FYNNEI. The CDR3 has 18 residues. The CDR3 is CASSARLAGGDSQETQYF. The CDR3 DNA is TGTGCCAGCAGTGCCCGGCTAGCGGGGGGCGATAGCCAAGAGACCCAGTACTTC.

With respect to this clonotype: One base away lies a much larger clone, so this may be a sequencing read error. The chain is built from TRBV10-3 and TRBJ2-3; D is ambiguous. Trimming took 5 bases from V and 0 from J, leaving 12 bases between them. The CDR3 contains 15 residues. In germline, CDR1 is ENHRY, CDR2 SYGVKD. The CDR3 DNA is TGTGCCATCAGTAAAAGGACGGCTAGCACAGATACGCAGTATTTT. The encoded protein is CAISKRTASTDTQYF.

The rearrangement links TRBV24-1 to TRBJ2-7; 10 nucleotides align to TRBD1. This CDR3 spans 17 amino acids. Trimming at V came to 4 bases and at J to 2 bases, leaving 10 bases not matched to a gene. CDR1 is KGHDR and CDR2 is SFDVKD in the germline V gene. The CDR3 DNA sequence: TGTGCCACCAGTGAATCCTCCCCCGGACAGGGGGCCTACGAGCAGTACTTC. It is translated as CATSESSPGQGAYEQYF.

This chain uses TRBV19 with TRBJ1-2; D is perhaps TRBD1 (5 bases). The CDR3 contains 13 residues. The germline gives CDR1 LNHDA, CDR2 SQIVND (reference sequence). Between the trimmed V and J ends, which lost 5 bases and 5 bases, there was a span of 12 bases. CDR3 residues: CASSDLGPYGYTF. CDR3 sequence (DNA): TGTGCCAGTAGTGACTTGGGACCGTATGGCTACACCTTC.

Worth noting for this clonotype: The junction and the germline gene differ at one end; a read error may be behind it. The V call is TRBV10-3, the J call TRBJ2-7; tentatively, D is TRBD2 (7 bases). CDR3 length equals 15 residues. Germline V gene data show CDR1 as ENHRY and CDR2 as SYGVKD. The CDR3 spells CASSENTEGGNEQYF. CDR3 bases: TGTGCCAGCAGTGAGAACACTGAGGGGGGGAACGAGCAGTACTTC.

The chain employs TRBV5-1 and TRBJ1-6, with unresolved D. Trimming removed 4 bases at V and 6 bases at J, with 14 bases between. Per germline, CDR1 SGHRS and CDR2 YFSETQ. CDR3 length equals 15 residues. Here the CDR3 reads CASSTDPSGNSPLHF. Written as DNA, the CDR3 is TGCGCCAGCAGCACCGACCCCTCCGGTAATTCACCCCTCCACTTT. Using reference TRBV5-1 and TRBJ1-6 for the parts outside the CDR3, the full variable domain is KAGVTQTPRYLIKTRGQQVTLSCSPISGHRSVSWYQQTPGQGLQFLFEYFSETQRNKGNFPGRFSGRQFSNSRSEMNVSTLELGDSALYLCASSTDPSGNSPLHFGNGTRLTVT.

The rearrangement joins TRBV4-1 to TRBJ2-1; D unclear. V was pared by 4 bases and J by 6 bases, with 13 bases between. Germline lookup yields CDR1 MGHRA and CDR2 YSYEKL. The CDR3 length is 14 residues. This chain's CDR3 is CASSPIARLNEQFF. The CDR3 DNA reads TGCGCCAGCAGCCCGATAGCTCGACTCAATGAGCAGTTCTTC.

The sample holds many counts of this clonotype. The chain is built from TRBV25-1 and TRBJ1-6, with D tentatively TRBD1 (5 bases). Trimming removed 3 bases at V and 10 bases at J, with 16 bases between. Germline assignment: CDR1 MGHDK and CDR2 SYGVNS. The CDR3 has 15 amino acids. CDR3 in DNA: TGTGCCAGCAGTGATAATGGTGGGTGGGACTCACCCCTCCACTTT. Protein: CASSDNGGWDSPLHF.

The genes are TRBV10-3 and TRBJ1-4, with 7 bases fitting TRBD1. Per the germline V gene, CDR1 is ENHRY and CDR2 is SYGVKD. Germline trimming cut 6 bases from V and 8 bases from J; bases unmatched to any gene: 6. The CDR3 sequence is 13 residues long. The CDR3, as DNA: TGTGCCATCAGCCTCGGACAGGAAGAAAAACTGTTTTTT. This encodes CAISLGQEEKLFF.

The chain couples TRBV19 to TRBJ1-5, with TRBD1 as a possible D gene (6 bases). The germline V gene encodes CDR1 LNHDA and CDR2 SQIVND (reference sequence). The CDR3 sequence is 15 residues long. V lost 1 base and J 6 bases, leaving 13 bases between the germline ends. CDR3 amino acids: CASSIVHRAIQPQHF. Written as DNA, the CDR3 is TGTGCCAGTAGTATAGTACACAGGGCGATTCAGCCCCAGCATTTT. Full variable domain (missing parts from reference TRBV19 and TRBJ1-5): DGGITQSPKYLFRKEGQNVTLSCEQNLNHDAMYWYRQDPGQGLRLIYYSQIVNDFQKGDIAEGYSVSREKKESFPLTVTSAQKNPTAFYLCASSIVHRAIQPQHFGDGTRLSIL.